This TCR beta chain was retrieved from a study of blood T cells in healthy people across ages. CDR3 length: 14 residues. The ends lost 6 bases at V and 5 bases at J; junction bases unmatched: 6. Per the germline V gene, CDR1 is MDHEN and CDR2 is SYDVKM. With respect to this clonotype: A much more abundant neighbour one base away suggests this may be a read error.

It was with a sample-barcoded 5' primer and a J-beta primer mix that a second PCR of about 7 to 12 cycles was run. Each cDNA molecule, via a template-switch adaptor with 12 random nucleotides, was tagged. TCRdb recomputed calls from the 5' RACE reads with MiXCR, one row per CDR3 protein. Seen here are 710,000 or so distinct CDR3 sequences, less than 40% observed once, and the top ten hold less than 20%. Sequencing was performed on blood. The V call is TRBV28, the J call TRBJ2-5; 10 bases fit TRBD1. The sequence was collected from a woman of 80 years or more in good health. This CDR3 reads CASRGEDRGETQYF. The CDR3 nucleotides read TGTGCCAGCAGGGGAGAGGACAGGGGGGAGACCCAGTACTTC.